This is a list of T cell receptor beta chains from one sample in a study of blood T cell repertoires in COVID-19. Sequenced by immunoSEQ multiplex PCR; TCRdb stores in-frame clones only, minus some. The sample has approximately 99,000 clones, around 83% seen once. Material for sequencing was peripheral blood. These receptors all stem from a man between 65 and 79 years old with active or convalescent COVID-19. Each CDR3 is given with its conserved first and last residue. D genes are given only for firm matches. Clone size is not always given. Where it is, it says once, few, many or a class for expanded clones.

j_call | d_call | v_call | clone_size | cdr3_nt | cdr3_aa
TRBJ2-7 | TRBD1 | TRBV6-5 | NA | TGTGCCAGCATTGTGGGACAGGGGCCAAACGAGCAGTACTTC | CASIVGQGPNEQYF
TRBJ1-1 | NA | TRBV5-1 | NA | TGCGCCAGCAGCTTGGAGGGCGGAGGGAACACTGAAGCTTTCTTT | CASSLEGGGNTEAFF
TRBJ1-2 | TRBD1 | TRBV19 | NA | TGTGCCAGTACTACAGGGGCAGGGTATGGCTACACCTTC | CASTTGAGYGYTF
TRBJ1-2 | TRBD1 | TRBV7-9 | NA | TGTGCCAGCAGCTTAGCGACAGGGCTCTACGGCTACACCTTC | CASSLATGLYGYTF
TRBJ2-5 | TRBD1 | TRBV29-1 | NA | TGCAGCGTTGCACAGGGGCCCGGGGAGACCCAGTACTTC | CSVAQGPGETQYF
TRBJ2-3 | TRBD1 | TRBV18 | NA | TGTGCCAGCTCACCGGGACAGGGCAGCACAGATACGCAGTATTTT | CASSPGQGSTDTQYF
TRBJ1-6 | NA | TRBV28 | NA | TGTGCCAGCAGTATAGAGGTTCCAAAAGCCTCCTATAATTCACCCCTCCACTTT | CASSIEVPKASYNSPLHF
TRBJ2-7 | TRBD1 | TRBV6-5 | NA | TGTGCCAGCAGTTACAGGGCGACAGGGAGATCCTACGAGCAGTACTTC | CASSYRATGRSYEQYF
TRBJ2-1 | TRBD2 | TRBV19 | few | TGTGCCAGTAGTCCCCGGACTAGCGGGGGGCCTAGCTCCTACAATGAGCAGTTCTTC | CASSPRTSGGPSSYNEQFF
TRBJ1-2 | TRBD1 | TRBV28 | NA | TGTGCCAGCAGGATCGACAGGGGCAACTATGGCTACACCTTC | CASRIDRGNYGYTF
TRBJ1-2 | NA | TRBV6-1 | NA | TGTGCCAGCAGTGAATTTACGGGGGGCTATGGCTACACCTTC | CASSEFTGGYGYTF
TRBJ2-1 | TRBD2 | TRBV11-2 | NA | TGTGCCAGCAGCTTAGCGGGGGGGCAGTTCTCAAATGAGCAGTTCTTC | CASSLAGGQFSNEQFF
TRBJ1-2 | NA | TRBV4-1 | few | TGCGCCAGCAGCCCAGTCCGGGGTGTTAACTATGGCTACACCTTC | CASSPVRGVNYGYTF
TRBJ1-2 | NA | TRBV24-1 | NA | TGTGCCACCAGTGATCAGAACTATGGCTACACCTTC | CATSDQNYGYTF
TRBJ1-3 | NA | TRBV4-1 | once | TGCGCCAGCAGCCAAGTACCCAGGACTAACTCTGGAAACACCATATATTTT | CASSQVPRTNSGNTIYF
TRBJ1-4 | TRBD1 | TRBV3-1/TRBV3-2 | NA | TGTGCCAGCAGCCAAGTTGGAGGGGGCGGTGAAAAACTGTTTTTT | CASSQVGGGGEKLFF
TRBJ2-5 | NA | TRBV7-9 | NA | TGTGCCAGCAGCTTTCCCGGGGGGACCCAGTACTTC | CASSFPGGTQYF
TRBJ1-2 | TRBD1 | TRBV29-1 | NA | TGCAGCGTCAGAGGACAGGGAGGGGATGGCTACACCTTC | CSVRGQGGDGYTF
TRBJ2-1 | NA | TRBV5-1 | NA | TGCGCCAGCAGCTTAACTAGTCGTAAGAATAATGAGCAGTTCTTC | CASSLTSRKNNEQFF
TRBJ1-2 | TRBD1 | TRBV7-6 | few | TGTGCCAGCAGCTCGACAGGGGAGGGCGATGGCTACACCTTC | CASSSTGEGDGYTF
TRBJ2-6 | TRBD2 | TRBV19 | few | TGTGCCAGTGGATTAGCGGGCTCTGGGGCCAACGTCCTGACTTTC | CASGLAGSGANVLTF
TRBJ2-1 | TRBD2 | TRBV4-2 | NA | TGTGCCAGCAGCCCCAGATGGACTAGCGGGGGGAGTAATGAGCAGTTCTTC | CASSPRWTSGGSNEQFF
TRBJ1-4 | TRBD1 | TRBV30 | NA | TGTGCCTGGAGTGCTGGGACAGGAGGACCTCGCTGGCAAAAACTGTTTTTT | CAWSAGTGGPRWQKLFF
TRBJ2-2 | TRBD2 | TRBV30 | NA | TGTGCCTGGAGTGTAACTAGCGGGGGGGCCGGGGAGCTGTTTTTT | CAWSVTSGGAGELFF
TRBJ1-4 | NA | TRBV14 | NA | TGTGCCAGCAGCCAAGGCATACGGGGGGAAAAACTGTTTTTT | CASSQGIRGEKLFF
TRBJ2-2 | TRBD2 | TRBV6-5 | once | TGTGCCAGCAGTTATGGGCCAGCGGGGTACACCGGGGAGCTGTTTTTT | CASSYGPAGYTGELFF
TRBJ1-1 | TRBD1 | TRBV7-2 | NA | TGTGCCAGCAGCTTAGAGGGACAGCAGAACACTGAAGCTTTCTTT | CASSLEGQQNTEAFF
TRBJ1-6 | NA | TRBV5-1 | NA | TGCGCCAGCAGCTCCGAGGGGCGGGGGAGGAATTCACCCCTCCACTTT | CASSSEGRGRNSPLHF
TRBJ1-2 | NA | TRBV4-3 | NA | TGCGCCAGCAGCCAAGATTGGGCAGTTGTAGGTGGCTACACCTTC | CASSQDWAVVGGYTF
TRBJ1-5 | NA | TRBV19 | NA | TGTGCCAGTAGACCCGACAGACTCAATCAGCCCCAGCATTTT | CASRPDRLNQPQHF
TRBJ1-1 | NA | TRBV11-2 | NA | TGTGCCAGCAGCTTAGGGGAGGGACCCACTGAAGCTTTCTTT | CASSLGEGPTEAFF
TRBJ1-1 | NA | TRBV21-1 | NA | TGTGCCAGCAGCCCTCAACAGGGGAGGTGGACTGAAGCTTTCTTT | CASSPQQGRWTEAFF
TRBJ1-3 | TRBD1 | TRBV6-6 | NA | TGTGCCAGCAGTTCTCTACAGGGGTCTGGAAACACCATATATTTT | CASSSLQGSGNTIYF
TRBJ1-1 | NA | TRBV29-1 | NA | TGCAGCGTACGAACCGGGATTTTGGACACTGAAGCTTTCTTT | CSVRTGILDTEAFF
TRBJ1-2 | NA | TRBV6-5 | NA | TGTGCCAGCAGTTACGGGCAGCTCAACTATGGCTACACCTTC | CASSYGQLNYGYTF
TRBJ1-5 | NA | TRBV28 | NA | TGTGCCAGCAGTCAAACCGGGACACAAGCCTATAGCAATCAGCCCCAGCATTTT | CASSQTGTQAYSNQPQHF
TRBJ2-3 | TRBD2 | TRBV19 | NA | TGTGCCAGTAGTATACTAGCGGGGGGCAGCACAGATACGCAGTATTTT | CASSILAGGSTDTQYF
TRBJ2-5 | NA | TRBV24-1 | NA | TGTGCCACCAGTGACCCGACAGACCAAGAGACCCAGTACTTC | CATSDPTDQETQYF
TRBJ2-7 | TRBD1 | TRBV11-2 | few | TGTGCCAGCACCCCCCTCGGACAGGGCTTCGTCACCGAGCAGTACTTC | CASTPLGQGFVTEQYF
TRBJ1-2 | TRBD1 | TRBV4-2 | NA | TGTGCCAGCAGCCAAACAGGGGGCAACTATGGCTACACCTTC | CASSQTGGNYGYTF
TRBJ1-3 | NA | TRBV19 | NA | TGTGCCAGTAGTATACGGGGAAACACCATATATTTT | CASSIRGNTIYF
TRBJ2-5 | TRBD1 | TRBV18 | NA | TGTGCCAGCTCGTTTGGGACAGGGACCCAAGAGACCCAGTACTTC | CASSFGTGTQETQYF
TRBJ2-7 | TRBD1 | TRBV5-1 | NA | TGCGCCAGCAGCTTGGTCGGAGGGTGGGGGACAGGGGGTTACGAGCAGTACTTC | CASSLVGGWGTGGYEQYF
TRBJ2-5 | NA | TRBV7-9 | once | TGTGCCAGCAGCTTAGAGGGGTTAGTTGGGGAGACCCAGTACTTC | CASSLEGLVGETQYF
TRBJ1-1 | TRBD1 | TRBV3-1/TRBV3-2 | NA | TGTGCCAGCAGCGCCACAGGGGGTCTCACTGAAGCTTTCTTT | CASSATGGLTEAFF
TRBJ2-2 | TRBD1 | TRBV28 | once | TGTGCCAGCAGCCGGGACAGGGGTGCTTCACCCGGGGAGCTGTTTTTT | CASSRDRGASPGELFF
TRBJ1-1 | TRBD1 | TRBV7-9 | NA | TGTGCCAGCAGCTTAGGGACAGGGGAAGAAGCTTTCTTT | CASSLGTGEEAFF
TRBJ1-1 | TRBD1 | TRBV10-3 | NA | TGTGCCAGCCAGACGCCCACGGGACAGGGGAACACTGAAGCTTTCTTT | CASQTPTGQGNTEAFF
TRBJ2-3 | NA | TRBV6-1 | once | TGTGCCAGCAGTGAAGCGGAGCTAGCCCCCGATACGCAGTATTTT | CASSEAELAPDTQYF
TRBJ2-7 | NA | TRBV6-6 | NA | TGTGCCAGCAGTTATACCGGGGATAAAGAGCAGTACTTC | CASSYTGDKEQYF
TRBJ1-4 | TRBD1 | TRBV28 | NA | TGTGCCAGCAGTCCACCGGGACAGGGGCTCGAAAAACTGTTTTTT | CASSPPGQGLEKLFF
TRBJ2-1 | TRBD2 | TRBV7-2 | NA | TGTGCCAGCAGCCTAGGGACTAGCGGTAACCGGGGTGAGCAGTTCTTC | CASSLGTSGNRGEQFF
TRBJ1-1 | NA | TRBV6-2/TRBV6-3 | NA | TGTGCCAGCAGTCCCTGGACAGAGGGCACTGAAGCTTTCTTT | CASSPWTEGTEAFF